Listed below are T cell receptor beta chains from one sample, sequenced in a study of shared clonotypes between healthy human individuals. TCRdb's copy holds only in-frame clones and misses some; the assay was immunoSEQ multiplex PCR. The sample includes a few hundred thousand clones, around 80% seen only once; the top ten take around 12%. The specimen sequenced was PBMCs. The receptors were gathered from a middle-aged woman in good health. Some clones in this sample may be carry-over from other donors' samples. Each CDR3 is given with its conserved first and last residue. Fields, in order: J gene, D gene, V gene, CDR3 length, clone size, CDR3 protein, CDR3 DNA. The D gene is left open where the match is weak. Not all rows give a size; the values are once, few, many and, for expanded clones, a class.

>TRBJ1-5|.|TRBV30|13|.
CAWSTGSNQPQHF
TGTGCCTGGAGCACTGGGAGCAATCAGCCCCAGCATTTT
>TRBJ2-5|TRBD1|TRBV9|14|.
CASTAGGGLETQYF
TGTGCCAGCACCGCAGGGGGCGGTTTGGAGACCCAGTACTTC
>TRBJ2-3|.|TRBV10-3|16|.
CAISEPTFSGTDTQYF
TGTGCCATCAGTGAGCCCACTTTTAGCGGCACAGATACGCAGTATTTT
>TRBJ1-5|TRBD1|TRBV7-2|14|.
CASSSRGLGQPQHF
TGTGCCAGCAGCTCTAGGGGGCTGGGGCAGCCCCAGCATTTT
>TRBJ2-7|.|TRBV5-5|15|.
CASSSAHFPVYEQYF
TGTGCCAGCAGCTCCGCTCACTTTCCCGTTTACGAGCAGTACTTC
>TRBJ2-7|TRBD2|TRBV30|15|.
CAWRVPLAGAYEQYF
TGTGCCTGGAGGGTCCCCCTAGCGGGAGCCTACGAGCAGTACTTC
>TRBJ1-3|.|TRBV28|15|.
CASSPDQSSGNTIYF
TGTGCCAGCAGTCCGGACCAGTCCTCTGGAAACACCATATATTTT
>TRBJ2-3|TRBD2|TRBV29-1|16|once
CSLSSGRAGSTDTQYF
TGCAGCTTATCCAGCGGGAGGGCCGGGAGCACAGATACGCAGTATTTT
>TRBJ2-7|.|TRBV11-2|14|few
CASSLSARTYEQYF
TGTGCCAGCAGCCTATCCGCACGGACCTACGAGCAGTACTTC
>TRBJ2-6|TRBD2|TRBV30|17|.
CAWSAGLRLLGANVLTF
TGTGCCTGGAGCGCGGGACTACGCTTACTTGGGGCCAACGTCCTGACTTTC
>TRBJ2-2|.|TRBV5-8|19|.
CASSLARFRTVMNTGELFF
TGTGCCAGCAGCTTGGCCAGGTTCCGGACAGTAATGAACACCGGGGAGCTGTTTTTT
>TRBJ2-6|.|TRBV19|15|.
CASSTTGSGANVLTF
TGTGCCAGTAGTACAACAGGCTCTGGGGCCAACGTCCTGACTTTC
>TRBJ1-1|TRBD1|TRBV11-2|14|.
CASSPGQGVTEAFF
TGTGCCAGCAGCCCAGGACAGGGAGTCACTGAAGCTTTCTTT
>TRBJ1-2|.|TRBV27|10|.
CATPRVGYTF
TGTGCCACCCCCCGGGTTGGCTACACCTTC
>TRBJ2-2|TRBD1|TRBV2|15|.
CASSPDRGRPGELFF
TGTGCCAGCAGTCCCGACAGGGGACGACCCGGGGAGCTGTTTTTT